This is a list of T cell receptor beta chains from one sample in a study of blood T cells in healthy people across ages. MiXCR, applied by TCRdb to the 5' RACE reads, yields one record per CDR3 protein. Of approximately 1.5 million distinct CDR3 sequences in the sample, about 35% were seen once. Sequenced: blood. The receptor source for this set is a woman in her thirties in good health. The CDR3 runs from the conserved cysteine through the conserved F or W. A D gene is named only where the DNA matches it firmly. The listing skips clone size in some rows; elsewhere it reads once, few, many or a size class.

DNA,CDR3,size,J,D,V
TGTGCCAGCAGTTTGAGCTTCCCCGGGGCCAACGTCCTGACTTTC,CASSLSFPGANVLTF,-,TRBJ2-6,-,TRBV28
TGTGCCAGCAGCCGAGGCCCCCAGGTATGGGGCACAGATACGCAGTATTTT,CASSRGPQVWGTDTQYF,-,TRBJ2-3,-,TRBV3-1
TGTGCCAGCAGTTTCTCTAGCGGGCGAGAGACCCAGTACTTC,CASSFSSGRETQYF,-,TRBJ2-5,TRBD2,TRBV12-3/TRBV12-4
TGTGCCAGCAGTGAAGCGTGGTGGAGCGAGCAGTACTTC,CASSEAWWSEQYF,few,TRBJ2-7,-,TRBV6-1
TGTGCCAGCAGCATGGGACAGCTCAATCAGCCCCAGCATTTT,CASSMGQLNQPQHF,few,TRBJ1-5,TRBD1,TRBV7-9
TGTGCCAGCAACCCCCAAACCGGGACAGGAACCTATGGCTACACCTTC,CASNPQTGTGTYGYTF,large,TRBJ1-2,TRBD1,TRBV6-5
TGCGCCAGCAGCTCATTAGCGGGAGGTGACGAGCAGTACTTC,CASSSLAGGDEQYF,many,TRBJ2-7,TRBD2,TRBV5-1
TGCAGTGCTAGAGACAGTGCTCGGACAGGGAGGTCTGGGGCCAACGTCCTGACTTTC,CSARDSARTGRSGANVLTF,-,TRBJ2-6,TRBD1,TRBV20-1
TGTGCCAGCAGCGTGCTTGCCTACGAGCAGTACTTC,CASSVLAYEQYF,few,TRBJ2-7,-,TRBV7-9
TGTGCCAGCAGTGGTGTGGGGACAGGCCACTATGGCTACACCTTC,CASSGVGTGHYGYTF,once,TRBJ1-2,TRBD1,TRBV6-1
TGTGCCAGCAGCGCCCTCCATGAGCAGTTCTTC,CASSALHEQFF,-,TRBJ2-1,-,TRBV7-2
TGCGCCAGCAGCCAACCGCCACAGGGAAGGTACGAGCAGTACTTC,CASSQPPQGRYEQYF,-,TRBJ2-7,-,TRBV4-1
TGTGCCAGCAGCTTAGCTACCGGGACAGGGGGCAAGCAGTACTTC,CASSLATGTGGKQYF,-,TRBJ2-7,TRBD1,TRBV7-2
TGTGCCAGCAGTACCCCACTATGGCGGTCACTCCTCAATGAGCAGTTCTTC,CASSTPLWRSLLNEQFF,-,TRBJ2-1,-,TRBV6-2/TRBV6-3
TGCAGTGCGCAGACAGCCCTCACAGATACGCAGTATTTT,CSAQTALTDTQYF,few,TRBJ2-3,-,TRBV20-1
TGTGCCAGCAGCTTTGGAGACAGGGCCCACAATGAGCAGTTCTTC,CASSFGDRAHNEQFF,many,TRBJ2-1,TRBD1,TRBV7-9
TGTGCCAGCAGCTCAAGCGCGGCAGGAGAGCAGTACTTC,CASSSSAAGEQYF,few,TRBJ2-7,-,TRBV7-9
TGTGCCGGCAGCCCAAACCCCAATGAGCAGTTCTTC,CAGSPNPNEQFF,-,TRBJ2-1,-,TRBV9
TGTGCCAGCAGTTTATTTGTACCCCAGGCCTACAATGAGCAGTTCTTC,CASSLFVPQAYNEQFF,few,TRBJ2-1,-,TRBV28
TGTGCCAGCACTTTACACACCCAAGAGACCCAGTACTTC,CASTLHTQETQYF,-,TRBJ2-5,-,TRBV28
TGTGCCAGCAGCCTGACAGCACAGCCTCAAGAGACCCAGTACTTC,CASSLTAQPQETQYF,-,TRBJ2-5,-,TRBV5-6
TGTGCCAGCAGCGTAGGCCCTTCTCGACTAGCGGGGAAACGCACAGATACGCAGTATTTT,CASSVGPSRLAGKRTDTQYF,-,TRBJ2-3,TRBD2,TRBV9
TGTGCCAGCAGCCGAAGACCACAGGGATCGGGGGAGACCCAGTACTTC,CASSRRPQGSGETQYF,many,TRBJ2-5,-,TRBV6-1